The 18 T cell receptor beta chains below were found in one sample sequenced in a study of OX40 agonist ivuxolimab in advanced cancers. Clones were sequenced by immunoSEQ multiplex PCR, and TCRdb holds only the in-frame ones, with some missing. The sample includes about 83,000 clones, roughly 90% of them seen just once. This sample comprised CD4+ or CD8+ T cells sorted from blood, obtained in a trial of the OX40 agonist ivuxolimab. These receptors were collected from an adult with an advanced solid tumor such as melanoma, head and neck, liver or kidney cancer.

This clone was seen once. V usage is TRBV29-1 and J usage is TRBJ2-5; D perhaps matches TRBD1 (5 bases). Germline CDR1 is SQVTM and CDR2 is ANQGSEA. Trimming took off 5 bases at V and 7 bases at J, with 23 bases between the two ends. This CDR3 spans 15 amino acids. CDR3 sequence reads: CSVLLGVRLVGTQYF. The CDR3 nucleotides read TGCAGCGTTCTATTAGGGGTTCGTCTTGTGGGGACCCAGTACTTC.

The chain links TRBV11-2 to TRBJ2-2; D uncertain. V dropped 2 bases and J dropped 4 bases, with 8 bases sitting between them. The CDR3 has 14 amino acids. CDR1 and CDR2 (germline): SGHAT, FQNNGV. The CDR3 coding sequence is TGTGCCAGCAGCTTAAACGGTCCCACCGGGGAGCTGTTTTTT. Translation gives CASSLNGPTGELFF.

The chain joins TRBV4-2 to TRBJ2-7; D is uncertain. This CDR3 is built from 14 residues. Germline assignment: CDR1 LGHNA and CDR2 YNFKEQ. V was trimmed by 0 bases and J by 2 bases, leaving 8 bases between them. CDR3 in amino acids: CASSQDSAPYEQYF. The CDR3 DNA is TGTGCCAGCAGCCAAGATTCGGCCCCCTACGAGCAGTACTTC.

V gene TRBV5-1 combines with J gene TRBJ2-3; 9 positions agree with TRBD2. The CDR3 runs 16 residues. Losses at the gene ends were 0 bases for V and 4 bases for J; bases not matched to a gene: 6. Looked up from germline, CDR1 is SGHRS and CDR2 is YFSETQ. As DNA, the CDR3 is TGCGCCAGCAGCTTGGGGGTTAGCGGGAGTGCAGATACGCAGTATTTT. This sequence encodes CASSLGVSGSADTQYF.

This clone has just a few counts. CDR3 sequence (DNA): TGTGCCAGCAGCTCCCGGACAGGGGAGCAGTTCTTC. The encoded protein is CASSSRTGEQFF. V gene TRBV11-3 combines with J gene TRBJ2-1, with 8 bases lining up with TRBD1. Germline V gives CDR1 SGHNT, CDR2 YENEEA. J lost 10 bases, V lost 4 bases, and 3 bases had no gene match. The CDR3 spans 12 residues.

The chain couples TRBV4-3 to TRBJ2-2; D may be TRBD1 or TRBD2 (5 bases each). Germline V gene sequence: CDR1 LGHNA, CDR2 YSLEER. CDR3 length: 15 residues. V lost 5 bases to trimming and J lost 3 bases, with 13 bases between them. The CDR3 sequence is CASSLRDRDTGELFF. The CDR3 bases are TGCGCCAGCAGCTTACGGGACCGAGACACCGGGGAGCTGTTTTTT.

Notes on this clone: At one boundary the junction diverges from the germline segment, which might be a read error. This sample includes further DNA sequences coding for the same CDR3. The rearrangement joins TRBV6-6 to TRBJ1-1; D remains ambiguous. Per the germline V gene, CDR1 is MNHNY and CDR2 is SVGAGI (reference sequence). This CDR3 has 12 amino acids. The CDR3 region is CASSYSGAEAFF. In DNA form, the CDR3 reads TGTGCTAGCAGTTACTCAGGAGCTGAAGCTTTCTTT.

This chain connects TRBV6-5 to TRBJ2-7; TRBD1 might be the D (6 bases). CDR1 and CDR2 from the germline V gene are MNHEY and SVGAGI. The CDR3 runs 13 residues. V lost 5 bases and J lost 0, with 8 bases in between. CDR3 bases: TGTGCCAGCAGTGGACAGTACTCCTACGAGCAGTACTTC. Translation gives CASSGQYSYEQYF.

The gene calls are TRBV5-5 and TRBJ1-2; 10 nucleotides line up with TRBD1. Germline CDR1 is SGHKS and CDR2 is YYEKEE (reference sequence). V lost 3 bases to trimming and J lost 7 bases; unmatched junction nucleotides: 6. This CDR3 is built from 14 residues. CDR3 protein: CASSWGTGEGGYTF. CDR3 coding DNA: TGTGCCAGCAGCTGGGGGACAGGGGAAGGTGGCTACACCTTC.

The genes are TRBV19 and TRBJ1-5; 8 nucleotides match TRBD1. Germline V gene lookup returns CDR1 LNHDA and CDR2 SQIVND (reference sequence). CDR3 size: 15 residues. J lost 5 bases, V lost 3 bases, and 6 bases had no gene match. CDR3 in amino acids: CASSIAGGEDQPQHF. The CDR3 DNA reads as TGTGCCAGTAGTATCGCAGGGGGCGAAGATCAGCCCCAGCATTTT.

The rearrangement uses TRBV6-6 and TRBJ2-7; TRBD2 might be the D (5 bases). The CDR3 extends over 16 amino acids. V was clipped by 2 bases and J by 0 bases, with 14 bases between them. The germline V gene encodes CDR1 MNHNY and CDR2 SVGAGI (reference sequence). The CDR3 sequence: CASSYMLALSSYEQYF. CDR3 in DNA: TGTGCCAGCAGTTACATGCTAGCCCTGAGCTCCTACGAGCAGTACTTC.

The V call is TRBV19, the J call TRBJ1-5, with D unclear. CDR1 and CDR2 (germline): LNHDA, SQIVND (reference sequence). The CDR3 length is 16 residues. The ends were cut back, 9 bases at V and 3 bases at J, with 21 bases in the middle. CDR3 sequence reads: CASADGASPFNQPQHF. In DNA form, the CDR3 reads TGTGCCAGCGCTGACGGAGCTTCCCCTTTCAATCAGCCCCAGCATTTT.

V is TRBV9 and J is TRBJ2-1; 10 nucleotides agree with TRBD2. Per the germline V gene, CDR1 is SGDLS and CDR2 is YYNGEE. CDR3 length: 15 residues. Trimming cost V 2 bases and J 4 bases; bases outside gene matches: 3. This chain's CDR3 is CASSVLAGGYNEQFF. DNA for the CDR3: TGTGCCAGCAGCGTTTTAGCGGGAGGTTACAATGAGCAGTTCTTC.

The V gene is TRBV6-1, the J gene TRBJ2-7, with 12 bases matching TRBD2. Germline CDR1 reads MNHNS; CDR2 reads SASEGT. V gave up 6 bases and J gave up 7 bases; unmatched junction bases: 10. This CDR3 is 15 amino acids long. The CDR3 protein is CASSILAGGGGEQYF. The CDR3 bases are TGTGCCAGCAGCATACTAGCGGGAGGAGGTGGGGAGCAGTACTTC.

The V call is TRBV7-2, the J call TRBJ2-1; TRBD1 agrees at 8 bases. Germline lookup yields CDR1 SGHTA and CDR2 FQGNSA. The trim removed 1 base at V and 4 bases at J, leaving 15 bases unmatched. The CDR3 length is 19 residues. CDR3 in amino acids: CASSLGVGGTGLIYNEQFF. CDR3 DNA sequence: TGTGCCAGCAGCTTAGGAGTAGGGGGGACAGGATTAATATACAATGAGCAGTTCTTC.

Judged by abundance, this clone is medium-sized. The gene calls are TRBV11-2 and TRBJ2-7; TRBD1 matches 9 bases. The germline V gene encodes CDR1 SGHAT and CDR2 FQNNGV. The V and J ends lost 5 bases and 2 bases, in that order; junction bases with no gene match: 7. The CDR3 is 15 residues long. CDR3 bases: TGTGCCAGCAGCCCCGACCGGGACAGGGCCTACGAGCAGTACTTC. Residues: CASSPDRDRAYEQYF.

The chain employs TRBV7-2 and TRBJ2-7; the match to TRBD1 covers 7 bases. CDR1 and CDR2 from the germline V gene are SGHTA and FQGNSA. The CDR3 totals 14 residues. J lost 6 bases, V lost 2 bases, and 7 bases had no gene match. CDR3 coding DNA: TGTGCCAGCAGCTTAACAGGGGCTCGTGGCGAGCAGTACTTC. Translation: CASSLTGARGEQYF.

J is TRBJ1-6 and V is TRBV27; 8 bases fit TRBD1. CDR3 length: 15 amino acids. V lost 7 bases and J lost 7; bases outside the gene matches: 9. CDR1 is MNHEY and CDR2 is SMNVEV in the germline V gene (reference sequence). DNA for the CDR3: TGTGCCAGCACCACAGGGGGAGCAGGGAATTCACCCCTCCACTTT. It specifies CASTTGGAGNSPLHF.